This T cell receptor beta chain came from a study of T cells after yellow fever vaccination. Findings of the study overall: Post-booster reappearance was seen for most primary-vaccination clones (96% CD4, around 88% CD8). Abundant bulk-population clonotypes could contaminate the FACS-sorted repertoires.

A 5'RACE template-switching step, the method used to make TCR cDNA, added a universal primer site and UMIs. TCRdb recomputed calls from the 5' RACE reads with MiXCR, one row per CDR3 protein. The sample consists of tens of thousands of distinct CDR3 sequences, more than 5.5% of them appearing once. The CDR3 loop spans 15 amino acids. Trimming stripped 4 bases from V and 4 bases from J, with 13 bases between. Germline lookup yields CDR1 SGHVS and CDR2 FQNEAQ. The sample holds many counts of this clonotype. Its antigen is still unknown. The origin of this receptor is a young man who received the YFV17D yellow fever vaccine. This specimen consisted of CD8+ T cells sorted from PBMCs, obtained 5 days after the first yellow fever vaccination. This chain joins TRBV7-8 and TRBJ2-2, with D perhaps given as TRBD1 or TRBD2 (5 bases each). The CDR3 loop reads CASSWIQGPTGELFF. The CDR3 nucleotides are TGTGCCAGCAGCTGGATTCAGGGACCCACCGGGGAGCTGTTTTTT.